This T cell receptor (beta chain) was identified in a study of blood T cell repertoires in COVID-19. Study overall: In each case, the material was cDNA or gDNA derived from T cells, B-cell-depleted T cells, or PBMCs.

Authors' data handling: Amplification from reference gene primers served as the basis for estimated nucleated cell counts. Sequenced by immunoSEQ multiplex PCR; TCRdb stores in-frame clones only, minus some. V, J and clone size are those of that table, while D and trimming were read from the DNA. The sample consists of about 190,000 clones, 80% to 90% of them appearing once. The CDR3 runs 13 residues. Trimming cost V 5 bases and J 4 bases, with 10 bases left between them. Germline V gives CDR1 SGHTS, CDR2 YDEGEE. The clonotype was recovered from a human donor in a cohort sampled during active COVID-19. The sequenced material came from peripheral blood. This chain joins TRBV5-8 and TRBJ2-1; the D is unclear. This CDR3 is CASSSDTYNEQFF. The CDR3, as DNA: TGTGCCAGCAGTTCAGACACTTACAATGAGCAGTTCTTC.